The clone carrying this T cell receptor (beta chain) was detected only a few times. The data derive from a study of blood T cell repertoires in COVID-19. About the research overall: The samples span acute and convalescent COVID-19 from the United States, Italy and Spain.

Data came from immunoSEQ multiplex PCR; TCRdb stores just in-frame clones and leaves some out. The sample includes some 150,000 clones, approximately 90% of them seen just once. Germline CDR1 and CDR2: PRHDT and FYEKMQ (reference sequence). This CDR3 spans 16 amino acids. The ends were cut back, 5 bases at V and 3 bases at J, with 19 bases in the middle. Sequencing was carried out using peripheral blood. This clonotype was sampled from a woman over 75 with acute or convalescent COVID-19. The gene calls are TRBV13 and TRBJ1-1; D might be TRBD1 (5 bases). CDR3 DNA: TGTGCCAGCAGCCAAGGAGGTGGTGGAGGGGACACTGAAGCTTTCTTT. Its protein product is CASSQGGGGGDTEAFF.